The 17 T cell receptor beta chains in this list originate from one sample, sequenced in a study of cytomegalovirus exposure and HLA in healthy donors. Primers for the PCR totalled 60 Vbeta and 13 Jbeta. Using immunoSEQ multiplex PCR, the repertoire was profiled, and TCRdb retains in-frame clones only, with some absent. The sample contains some 220,000 clones, approximately 81% of which appear only once. The sample taken for sequencing was PBMCs. The receptors shown here come from a girl aged 2 to 9 in good health and CMV-seronegative.

The V gene is TRBV7-3, the J gene TRBJ2-5; 9 bases align to TRBD2. Germline-derived CDR1 and CDR2 are SGHTA and FQGTGA. The V gene end was trimmed by 5 bases and the J gene end by 2 bases; junction bases not matched to a gene: 3. The CDR3 has 14 amino acids. CDR3 sequence (DNA): TGTGCCAGCAGCCGTAGCGGGGGTCAAGAGACCCAGTACTTC. It specifies CASSRSGGQETQYF.

The chain uses TRBV9 and TRBJ2-5; D may be TRBD2 (6 bases). The CDR3 is made up of 15 amino acids. Trimming removed 5 bases from V and 2 bases from J, with 16 bases in between. Per the germline V gene, CDR1 is SGDLS and CDR2 is YYNGEE. The CDR3 loop is CASSYGWGVQETQYF. The CDR3 nucleotides read TGTGCCAGCAGTTATGGGTGGGGGGTTCAAGAGACCCAGTACTTC. The whole variable domain, filled in from reference TRBV9 and TRBJ2-5, reads DSGVTQTPKHLITATGQRVTLRCSPRSGDLSVYWYQQSLDQGLQFLIQYYNGEERAKGNILERFSAQQFPDLHSELNLSSLELGDSALYFCASSYGWGVQETQYFGPGTRLLVL.

This chain links TRBV5-1 with TRBJ2-1; 9 nucleotides align to TRBD2. The CDR3 is made up of 16 amino acids. V trimming: 0 bases; J trimming: 1 base; junction bases outside the gene matches: 2. Germline lookup yields CDR1 SGHRS and CDR2 YFSETQ. In DNA form, the CDR3 reads TGCGCCAGCAGCTTGGCCACTAGCGGGTCCTACAATGAGCAGTTCTTC. Translation gives CASSLATSGSYNEQFF.

The chain is built from TRBV11-2 and TRBJ2-3; D not certain. Trimming left V 8 bases short and J 1 base short, with 22 bases between. CDR3 size: 17 residues. CDR1 and CDR2 (germline): SGHAT, FQNNGV. In DNA, the CDR3 is TGTGCCAGCCCCAAAGCATCGAGTTCTCTTCGCACAGATACGCAGTATTTT. It codes for CASPKASSSLRTDTQYF.

V usage is TRBV19 and J usage is TRBJ1-4, with TRBD1 as a possible D gene (6 bases). Germline values: CDR1 LNHDA, CDR2 SQIVND (reference sequence). The V end lost 5 bases, the J end lost 1 base, and 11 bases lay between the germline ends. CDR3 length: 15 residues. CDR3 sequence reads: CASSETGRTNEKLFF. CDR3 bases: TGTGCCAGTAGTGAGACAGGACGAACTAATGAAAAACTGTTTTTT.

This chain links TRBV11-2 with TRBJ1-4; D is perhaps TRBD1 (5 bases). CDR3 length equals 15 residues. V lost 4 bases and J 5 bases, leaving 14 bases between the germline ends. The germline V gene encodes CDR1 SGHAT and CDR2 FQNNGV. The CDR3 here is CASSSSPGVNEKLFF. CDR3 DNA sequence: TGTGCCAGCAGCTCCTCTCCGGGGGTAAATGAAAAACTGTTTTTT.

This chain uses TRBV7-2 with TRBJ2-3, with a possible D match to TRBD1 (6 bases). Germline V lookup: CDR1 SGHTA, CDR2 FQGNSA. The CDR3 length is 15 residues. The germline V and J ends were trimmed by 5 bases and 5 bases, with 17 bases remaining between them. The CDR3 loop reads CASSPGVGAGDTQYF. The CDR3 DNA reads TGTGCCAGCAGCCCAGGGGTCGGCGCGGGAGATACGCAGTATTTT.

This rearrangement joins TRBV7-8 to TRBJ2-3; 7 nucleotides line up with TRBD2. V lost 1 base to trimming and J lost 0 bases; unmatched junction nucleotides: 7. Germline values: CDR1 SGHVS, CDR2 FQNEAQ. The CDR3 runs 17 residues. The DNA for the CDR3 is TGTGCCAGCAGCTTAGTTGAGAGCGGGGAAAGCACAGATACGCAGTATTTT. Its protein is CASSLVESGESTDTQYF.

This clone appeared once. The gene calls are TRBV5-1 and TRBJ2-1; tentatively, D is TRBD1 (6 bases). The V end lost 4 bases, the J end lost 8 bases, and 16 bases lay between the germline ends. Germline V CDR1 and CDR2: SGHRS, YFSETQ. The CDR3 contains 14 residues. Here the CDR3 reads CASSLRTGSDEQFF. The CDR3 DNA reads as TGCGCCAGCAGCCTCAGAACAGGGAGCGATGAGCAGTTCTTC.

This clone occurred a few times. The chain links TRBV19 to TRBJ2-7; 10 bases match TRBD2. The V gene end was trimmed by 2 bases and the J gene end by 1 base; junction bases not matched to a gene: 8. Germline V CDR1 and CDR2: LNHDA, SQIVND (reference sequence). CDR3 size: 17 residues. CDR3 DNA sequence: TGTGCCAGTAGTATAACCCTAGCGGGAGACGGATCCTACGAGCAGTACTTC. It yields the protein CASSITLAGDGSYEQYF.

The chain links TRBV15 to TRBJ1-4, with D unresolved. This CDR3 spans 17 amino acids. Trimming pared 3 bases from V and 5 bases from J, leaving 19 bases between. Germline V gives CDR1 LNHNV, CDR2 YYDKDF (reference sequence). CDR3 residues: CATSSYLRAEPNEKLFF. The CDR3 bases are TGTGCCACCAGCAGTTATTTGAGGGCGGAACCAAATGAAAAACTGTTTTTT.

The rearrangement uses TRBV6-4 and TRBJ2-3; the D gene is possibly TRBD1 (6 bases). Germline V lookup: CDR1 MRHNA, CDR2 SNTAGT. The CDR3 length is 15 residues. With 2 bases removed from V and 3 bases from J, the gap between germline ends came to 12 bases. The CDR3 coding sequence is TGTGCCAGCAGTGACGCTGGGACACCTACAGATACGCAGTATTTT. Translating gives CASSDAGTPTDTQYF.

The gene calls are TRBV7-9 and TRBJ1-1, with a weak D call TRBD1 (6 bases). V was cut by 2 bases and J by 2 bases, with 9 bases left in between. The CDR3 is 14 residues long. CDR1 is SEHNR and CDR2 is FQNEAQ in the germline V gene (reference sequence). The CDR3 DNA sequence: TGTGCCAGCAGCTTAAAAGGGGGAAACACTGAAGCTTTCTTT. Residues: CASSLKGGNTEAFF.

The V and J genes are TRBV12-2 and TRBJ2-4; the table's D call of TRBD2 was not tested on the DNA. TRBV12-2 is shown as a pseudogene. The CDR3 totals 17 residues. The CDR3 region is CASRLATPGTRRNIQYF. CDR3 DNA: TGTGCAAGTCGCTTAGCCACTCCAGGGACTAGAAGAAACATTCAGTACTTC.

The V call is TRBV5-4, the J call TRBJ2-1; 9 bases fit TRBD2. CDR1 and CDR2 from the germline V gene are SGHNT and YYREEE (reference sequence). After removal of 8 bases from V and 7 bases from J, the junction contained 13 bases not matched to a gene. The CDR3 contains 15 residues. As DNA, the CDR3 is TGTGCCAGTCAGAAGTCTAGCGGGATAGAGAATGAGCAGTTCTTC. Translation gives CASQKSSGIENEQFF. Full variable domain (rest looked up from reference TRBV5-4 and TRBJ2-1): ETGVTQSPTHLIKTRGQQVTLRCSSQSGHNTVSWYQQALGQGPQFIFQYYREEENGRGNFPPRFSGLQFPNYSSELNVNALELDDSALYLCASQKSSGIENEQFFGPGTRLTVL.

The sample holds a few counts of this clone. The rearrangement links TRBV27 to TRBJ2-6; 8 bases map to TRBD1. CDR3 size: 17 residues. Germline trimming cut 5 bases from V and 0 bases from J; bases unmatched to any gene: 6. Germline V gene lookup returns CDR1 MNHEY and CDR2 SMNVEV (reference sequence). The CDR3 is CASSGETGASGANVLTF. The DNA of the CDR3 is TGTGCCAGCAGTGGGGAGACAGGGGCCTCTGGGGCCAACGTCCTGACTTTC.

CDR3 loop: CASSYGQQGYTF. The CDR3 nucleotides are TGTGCCAGCAGTTATGGGCAACAGGGCTACACCTTC. V is TRBV6-6 and J is TRBJ1-2; D uncertain. The CDR3 is 12 amino acids. V gave up 3 bases and J gave up 8 bases, with 10 bases separating them. Germline assignment: CDR1 MNHNY and CDR2 SVGAGI (reference sequence).